The source of this T cell receptor beta chain is a study of identical twins. Notes on the study in general: Beta out-of-frame twin sharing showed a weaker excess. Its conclusions, products of cross-sectional statistical analysis, did not come from following the same donors.

Remarks on this clonotype: Its specificity is unknown.

Only healthy Caucasians were included as donors. Unique molecular identifiers were present on the cDNA, and a universal primer site came from template switching. One entry per CDR3 protein, called by TCRdb with MiXCR from the 5' RACE reads. The sample holds around 480,000 distinct CDR3 sequences, around an eighth seen once. Germline CDR1 reads MNHEY; CDR2 reads SMNVEV (reference sequence). The CDR3 has 19 residues. V shed 5 bases, J shed 2 bases, and the junction held 11 bases outside the gene matches. The same data also contributed to another study, on yellow fever vaccine responses in identical twins.

V and J are TRBV27 and TRBJ2-1, with 14 bases matching TRBD2. This clonotype was obtained from a woman younger than 30 in good health. Sequencing used CD4+ T cells sorted from blood. The CDR3 here is CASSPTGTSGSPTYNEQFF. The CDR3 bases are TGTGCCAGCAGTCCAACCGGGACTAGCGGGAGCCCCACCTACAATGAGCAGTTCTTC.